One TCR beta chain is described in this entry. Original processing methods: Amplification of reference gene primers provided the estimated nucleated cell counts. Repertoires were generated with immunoSEQ multiplex PCR, while TCRdb's copy carries only in-frame clones and drops some. V and J calls plus clone size are reproduced from that table; the DNA served to infer D and trimming. The table includes approximately 42,000 clones, approximately 70% detected once. These data originate in a study of blood T cell repertoires in COVID-19. Looking at the study overall: There were acute and convalescent COVID-19 samples, and they came from the United States, Italy and Spain. PBMCs, B-cell-depleted T cells, or T cells provided the cDNA or gDNA that made up the material.

The sample comprised peripheral blood. This TCR derives from a man aged 80 or over with acute or convalescent COVID-19.

The CDR3 reads CASLRGTQYEQYF. The CDR3 DNA sequence: TGTGCCAGCCTCAGGGGGACACAGTACGAGCAGTACTTC. The J gene is TRBJ2-7, the V gene TRBV28; 7 bases fit TRBD1. Germline assignment: CDR1 MDHEN and CDR2 SYDVKM. The CDR3 is 13 amino acids. Trimming at V came to 8 bases and at J to 4 bases, leaving 8 bases not matched to a gene.